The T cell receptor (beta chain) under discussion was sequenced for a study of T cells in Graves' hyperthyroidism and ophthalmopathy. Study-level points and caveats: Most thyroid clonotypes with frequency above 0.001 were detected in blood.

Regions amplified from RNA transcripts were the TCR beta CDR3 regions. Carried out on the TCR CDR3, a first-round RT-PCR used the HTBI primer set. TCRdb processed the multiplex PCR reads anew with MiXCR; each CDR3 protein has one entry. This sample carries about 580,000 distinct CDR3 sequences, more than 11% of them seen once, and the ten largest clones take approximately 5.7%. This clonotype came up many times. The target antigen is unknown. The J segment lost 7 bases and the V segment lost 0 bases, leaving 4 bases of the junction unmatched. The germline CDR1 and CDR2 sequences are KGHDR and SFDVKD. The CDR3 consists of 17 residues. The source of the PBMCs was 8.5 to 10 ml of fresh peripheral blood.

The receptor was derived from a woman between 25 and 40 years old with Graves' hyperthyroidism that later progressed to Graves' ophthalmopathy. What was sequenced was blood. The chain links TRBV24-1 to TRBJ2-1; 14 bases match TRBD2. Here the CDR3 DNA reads TGTGCCACCAGTGATTTGGCCGGGACTAGCGGGAGAAATGAGCAGTTCTTC. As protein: CATSDLAGTSGRNEQFF.